The source of this T cell receptor (beta chain) is a study of response to subunit inactivated influenza vaccine. Via MiXCR, TCRdb re-called the RT-PCR reads, giving one row per CDR3 protein. The data contain 600,000 to 850,000 distinct CDR3 sequences, 13% to 15% of them singletons. Germline V lookup: CDR1 KGHDR, CDR2 SFDVKD. CDR3 length: 16 amino acids. V was trimmed by 0 bases and J by 3 bases, leaving 14 bases between them. The receptor's source is a man aged 45 to 65 who received an inactivated influenza vaccine. Source: PBMCs from blood, taken less than 15 days before vaccination. The chain is built from TRBV24-1 and TRBJ2-7, with D possibly matching TRBD1 (6 bases). The CDR3 DNA sequence: TGTGCCACCAGTGATTTGCAAGTTGACAGGCTCTACGAGCAGTACTTC. This translates into CATSDLQVDRLYEQYF.